The 22 T cell receptor beta chains in this list originate from one sample, sequenced in a study of shared clonotypes between healthy human individuals. The repertoire was sequenced with immunoSEQ multiplex PCR; TCRdb's copy has only in-frame clones and lacks some. The sample yields 1.4 million or so clones, 97% to 99% seen once. Material for sequencing was naive CD4+ T cells sorted from blood. The subset is: CD45RA+ positively selected. Source of these receptors: a man under 40 in good health.

J is TRBJ2-7 and V is TRBV6-5; 11 bases agree with TRBD2. Germline V lookup: CDR1 MNHEY, CDR2 SVGAGI. J lost 6 bases, V lost 0 bases, and 7 bases had no gene match. This CDR3 region has 16 residues. Here the CDR3 DNA reads TGTGCCAGCAGTTACTCGCCACTAGCGGGAGTGGGCGAGCAGTACTTC. Encoded protein: CASSYSPLAGVGEQYF.

This clone was seen only once. The same CDR3 also results from other DNA sequences found in this sample. The chain joins TRBV2 to TRBJ1-3, with D hard to call. Trimming shortened V by 4 bases and J by 0 bases, and 4 bases separated the two germline ends. Germline CDR1 reads SNHLY; CDR2 reads FYNNEI. CDR3 size: 13 residues. The CDR3 sequence is CASSVDSGNTIYF. CDR3 nucleotide sequence: TGTGCCAGCAGTGTGGACTCTGGAAACACCATATATTTT. Full variable domain (remainder filled in from reference TRBV2 and TRBJ1-3): EPEVTQTPSHQVTQMGQEVILRCVPISNHLYFYWYRQILGQKVEFLVSFYNNEISEKSEIFDDQFSVERPDGSNFTLKIRSTKLEDSAMYFCASSVDSGNTIYFGEGSWLTVV.

This chain joins TRBV5-4 and TRBJ2-7; D gene unclear. The germline CDR1 and CDR2 sequences are SGHNT and YYREEE (reference sequence). The CDR3 totals 15 residues. Deletions cut 4 bases from V and 3 bases from J, with 17 bases between. The CDR3 protein is CASSPRSADIYEQYF. The CDR3 nucleotides read TGTGCCAGCAGCCCCAGGTCCGCGGATATCTACGAGCAGTACTTC.

V is TRBV21-1 and J is TRBJ2-1; the table's D call of TRBD1 was not tested on the DNA. TRBV21-1 has pseudogene status. This CDR3 is built from 15 residues. CDR3 nucleotides: TGTGCCAGCAGCAAAGCGCGGACAGGGGACAATGAGCAGTTCTTC. This translates into CASSKARTGDNEQFF.

This clone was seen only once. The chain carries TRBV7-8 and TRBJ2-1; D is undetermined. Looked up from germline, CDR1 is SGHVS and CDR2 is FQNEAQ. V dropped 2 bases and J dropped 0 bases, with 11 bases sitting between them. The CDR3 loop spans 16 amino acids. CDR3: CASSLTLLTSYNEQFF. The CDR3 DNA sequence: TGTGCCAGCAGCTTAACCCTCCTAACCTCCTACAATGAGCAGTTCTTC.

The chain combines TRBV18 with TRBJ2-1; 13 bases are a match to TRBD2. There are 14 residues in the CDR3. CDR1 KGHSH and CDR2 LQKENI come from the germline V gene. J was trimmed by 9 bases and V by 6 bases; bases with no gene match: 5. This CDR3 is CASSGTSGMGEQFF. The CDR3 nucleotides read TGTGCCAGCTCCGGGACTAGCGGGATGGGTGAGCAGTTCTTC.

The chain combines TRBV29-1 with TRBJ2-7, with D uncertain. V was pared by 3 bases and J by 3 bases, with 12 bases between. The germline V gene encodes CDR1 SQVTM and CDR2 ANQGSEA. There are 13 residues in the CDR3. CDR3 protein: CSVDDKQGYEQYF. DNA of the CDR3: TGCAGCGTTGATGACAAACAAGGCTACGAGCAGTACTTC.

The chain couples TRBV7-9 to TRBJ2-1; 8 nucleotides match TRBD2. Germline CDR1 and CDR2: SEHNR and FQNEAQ (reference sequence). The CDR3 covers 17 residues. V was pared by 5 bases and J by 6 bases, with 15 bases of the junction left unmatched. The CDR3 spells CASSPRWGAGGGNEQFF. The CDR3 DNA reads TGTGCCAGCAGCCCCCGGTGGGGGGCGGGAGGAGGCAATGAGCAGTTCTTC.

The CDR3 DNA is TGCGCCAGCAGCTTGGCCCGTATCGGCAGCGCCCTATACAATGAGCAGTTCTTC. This translates into CASSLARIGSALYNEQFF. The chain carries TRBV5-1 and TRBJ2-1; D is unresolved. The germline gives CDR1 SGHRS, CDR2 YFSETQ. Trimming pared 0 bases from V and 4 bases from J, leaving 20 bases between. The CDR3 has 18 residues.

The chain is built from TRBV5-1 and TRBJ2-2; 9 nucleotides match TRBD1. Looked up from germline, CDR1 is SGHRS and CDR2 is YFSETQ. V gave up 0 bases and J gave up 4 bases; unmatched junction bases: 1. The CDR3 contains 15 residues. CDR3 in amino acids: CASSLATGGTGELFF. CDR3 nucleotide sequence: TGCGCCAGCAGCTTGGCGACAGGGGGCACCGGGGAGCTGTTTTTT.

V and J are TRBV2 and TRBJ2-1, with D possibly TRBD1 on 6 matching bases. Between the trimmed V and J ends, which lost 6 bases and 9 bases, there was a span of 12 bases. From germline, CDR1 is SNHLY and CDR2 FYNNEI. CDR3 size: 12 residues. CDR3 amino acids: CASRPRDTEQFF. For the CDR3, the DNA is TGTGCCAGCAGGCCAAGGGACACTGAGCAGTTCTTC.

This clone was detected once. The J gene is TRBJ2-1, the V gene TRBV7-2; D gene unclear. Germline CDR1 SGHTA, CDR2 FQGNSA. The CDR3 extends over 16 amino acids. With 0 bases removed from V and 0 bases from J, the gap between germline ends came to 9 bases. CDR3 DNA: TGTGCCAGCAGCTTAGCGTTGGGCGGCTCCTACAATGAGCAGTTCTTC. Translated, it gives CASSLALGGSYNEQFF.

The chain recombines TRBV14 with TRBJ1-2; the match to TRBD1 covers 7 bases. CDR3 length: 15 residues. With V trimmed by 2 bases and J by 8 bases, 11 bases remained unmatched. Germline lookup yields CDR1 SGHDN and CDR2 FVKESK. The CDR3 protein is CASSQIQGLGEGYTF. Here the CDR3 DNA reads TGTGCCAGCAGCCAAATACAGGGGCTCGGGGAAGGCTACACCTTC.

The V gene is TRBV4-1, the J gene TRBJ1-2; TRBD1 agrees at 11 bases. Trimming took 8 bases from V and 4 from J; bases not matched to a gene: 9. The CDR3 spans 15 residues. The germline V gene encodes CDR1 MGHRA and CDR2 YSYEKL. The CDR3 coding sequence is TGCGCCAGCCAGCCGGACAGGGGGCTAGGCTATGGCTACACCTTC. Its protein product is CASQPDRGLGYGYTF.

The gene calls are TRBV28 and TRBJ1-2; D is unresolved. Germline V gene lookup returns CDR1 MDHEN and CDR2 SYDVKM. V lost 3 bases and J 4 bases, leaving 9 bases between the germline ends. This CDR3 has 13 amino acids. In nucleotides, the CDR3 is TGTGCCAGCAGTTTCGGAATCCTCTATGGCTACACCTTC. Translation gives CASSFGILYGYTF.

Comment on this clone: The junction does not match germline at one end; this may be a read error. The rearrangement uses TRBV2 and TRBJ2-1; 11 bases are a match to TRBD1. Germline V CDR1 and CDR2: SNHLY, FYNNEI. This CDR3 comprises 17 residues. The CDR3 DNA reads as TGTGCCTCGAAGGGGGGACAGGGGGTACGGTTTGTGGGTGAGAAGTTCTTC. As protein: CASKGGQGVRFVGEKFF.

The genes are TRBV19 and TRBJ2-7; D perhaps matches TRBD1 (5 bases). V was cut by 4 bases and J by 3 bases, with 13 bases left in between. The germline V gene encodes CDR1 LNHDA and CDR2 SQIVND (reference sequence). CDR3 length equals 14 residues. The CDR3 is CASSRLTANYEQYF. The DNA of the CDR3 is TGTGCCAGTAGTAGGTTGACAGCCAACTACGAGCAGTACTTC. Full variable domain (rest looked up from reference TRBV19 and TRBJ2-7): DGGITQSPKYLFRKEGQNVTLSCEQNLNHDAMYWYRQDPGQGLRLIYYSQIVNDFQKGDIAEGYSVSREKKESFPLTVTSAQKNPTAFYLCASSRLTANYEQYFGPGTRLTVT.

The chain has TRBV18 and TRBJ2-3; the match to TRBD1 covers 10 bases. Germline V lookup: CDR1 KGHSH, CDR2 LQKENI. The CDR3 spans 16 residues. Unmatched junction bases numbered 10, after V lost 4 bases and J lost 6 bases. CDR3 amino acids: CASSRPGTGETDTQYF. DNA of the CDR3: TGTGCCAGCTCACGCCCCGGGACAGGGGAGACGGATACGCAGTATTTT.

V is TRBV9 and J is TRBJ2-7, with D maybe TRBD2 (6 bases). Per germline, CDR1 SGDLS and CDR2 YYNGEE. Trimming cost V 5 bases and J 5 bases, with 20 bases left between them. The CDR3 consists of 15 residues. The CDR3 region has the DNA TGTGCCAGCAGGGGACCTAGCGTTCCCTATGACGAGCAGTACTTC. Its translation is CASRGPSVPYDEQYF.

CDR3 DNA sequence: TGCGCCAGCAGCTATCGGACATCTACCTACGAGCAGTACTTC. Amino acid sequence: CASSYRTSTYEQYF. The chain uses TRBV5-1 and TRBJ2-7; a possible D gene is TRBD1 (5 bases). From germline, CDR1 is SGHRS and CDR2 YFSETQ. Trimming pared 3 bases from V and 2 bases from J, leaving 12 bases between. The CDR3 is made up of 14 amino acids.

The rearrangement uses TRBV25-1 and TRBJ2-3; D is unresolved. The V gene lost 3 bases and the J gene lost 4 bases, with 8 bases spanning the gap. CDR3 length: 13 amino acids. Germline loops: CDR1 MGHDK, CDR2 SYGVNS. The CDR3 loop reads CASSDARSDTQYF. The CDR3 nucleotides read TGTGCCAGCAGTGACGCAAGGTCAGATACGCAGTATTTT.

The chain recombines TRBV7-6 with TRBJ2-7; D is possibly TRBD1 (6 bases). V was pared by 5 bases and J by 1 base, with 15 bases between. CDR1 and CDR2 (germline): SGHVS, FNYEAQ. This CDR3 contains 15 residues. The CDR3 protein is CASSPDRLRSYEQYF. The CDR3 bases are TGTGCCAGCAGCCCTGACAGGTTGAGGTCCTACGAGCAGTACTTC.